This T cell receptor beta chain is drawn from a study of blood T cells in healthy people across ages. PBMCs were isolated at a quantity of at least 6 million per sample. Study observations and caveats: The long-lived group displayed more naive CD4+ cells, plus higher diversity, than the aged donors did. In the absence of known donor CMV status, changes in expanded clonotypes were possibly confounded. Considered underestimates were the diversity estimates obtained from one million T cells.

A second PCR, run for roughly 6 to 11 cycles, used a sample-barcoded 5' primer plus a J-beta primer mix. TCRdb passed the 5' RACE reads through MiXCR, listing each CDR3 protein once. The sample records 850,000 to 1,300,000 distinct CDR3 sequences, 35% to 50% being singletons. Germline V gives CDR1 LNHNV, CDR2 YYDKDF (reference sequence). The ends lost 5 bases at V and 0 bases at J; junction bases unmatched: 5. This CDR3 spans 15 amino acids. Concerning this clonotype itself: Its matching antigen is unknown.

This clonotype originated in a woman aged 55-70 years in good health. The chain links TRBV15 to TRBJ1-1, with 8 bases aligning to TRBD1. Sequenced: blood. The CDR3, as DNA: TGTGCCACCAGCGGGGACAGGTCCTTGAACACTGAAGCTTTCTTT. Amino acid sequence: CATSGDRSLNTEAFF.